One sample yielded the 14 T cell receptor beta chains listed below, sequenced in a study of cytomegalovirus exposure and HLA in healthy donors. The primer mix had 60 Vbeta and 13 Jbeta primers. Measured with immunoSEQ multiplex PCR; TCRdb has only the in-frame clones, and not every one. The sample has about 130,000 clones; around 78% are singletons. The specimen was PBMCs. Every receptor here comes from a man between 45 and 60 years old in good health and CMV-seronegative.

Regarding this clone: The junction and the germline gene differ at one end; a read error may be behind it. The chain links TRBV7-9 to TRBJ1-5, with unresolved D. This CDR3 is 16 amino acids long. Germline V lookup: CDR1 SEHNR, CDR2 FQNEAQ (reference sequence). The CDR3 nucleotides are TGTTCCAGCAGCTTAGCTGCGGGGTCGGGCAATCAGCCCCAGCATTTT. It specifies CSSSLAAGSGNQPQHF.

This clone appeared a few times. V gene TRBV4-3 combines with J gene TRBJ1-4; a possible D gene is TRBD1 (5 bases). Germline lookup yields CDR1 LGHNA and CDR2 YSLEER. Trimming removed 0 bases from V and 5 bases from J, with 13 bases in between. This CDR3 spans 16 amino acids. This chain's CDR3 is CASSQDLGRGNEKLFF. CDR3 in DNA: TGCGCCAGCAGCCAAGATCTGGGGCGGGGGAATGAAAAACTGTTTTTT.

CDR3: CASSPQGTRLNTEAFF. CDR3 DNA sequence: TGTGCCAGCAGTCCCCAGGGGACAAGACTGAACACTGAAGCTTTCTTT. J is TRBJ1-1 and V is TRBV28; maybe TRBD1 (6 bases). The CDR3 has 16 residues. V lost 5 bases to trimming and J lost 0 bases, with 16 bases between them. Per germline, CDR1 MDHEN and CDR2 SYDVKM.

In this sample, this clone turned up once. J is TRBJ1-4 and V is TRBV9; 10 bases map to TRBD1. The CDR3 consists of 15 residues. Germline V gene sequence: CDR1 SGDLS, CDR2 YYNGEE. V shed 3 bases, J shed 8 bases, and the junction held 7 bases outside the gene matches. CDR3 bases: TGTGCCAGCAGCGCGCGGGACAGGGGTGGGGAAAAACTGTTTTTT. Translated, it gives CASSARDRGGEKLFF.

This chain links TRBV7-2 with TRBJ2-7; 9 bases fit TRBD1. Germline loops: CDR1 SGHTA, CDR2 FQGNSA. V dropped 4 bases and J dropped 4; count of bases not matched to a gene: 5. The length of the CDR3 is 14 residues. The CDR3 spells CASSSPGQGYEQYF. The CDR3 bases are TGTGCCAGCAGCTCCCCGGGACAGGGTTACGAGCAGTACTTC.

This sequence joins TRBV27 and TRBJ1-2, with a weak D call TRBD1 (6 bases). CDR3 length: 15 residues. Germline loops: CDR1 MNHEY, CDR2 SMNVEV (reference sequence). Deletions cut 3 bases from V and 2 bases from J, with 13 bases between. The CDR3, as DNA: TGTGCCAGCAGTTTGAGAGGGGGGGGGAACTATGGCTACACCTTC. Translating gives CASSLRGGGNYGYTF.

The V and J genes are TRBV19 and TRBJ2-7; 7 bases line up with TRBD1. V shed 3 bases and J 3 bases; nucleotides not matched to a gene: 8. Germline-derived CDR1 and CDR2 are LNHDA and SQIVND (reference sequence). There are 15 residues in the CDR3. CDR3 in amino acids: CASSIRQGEGYEQYF. As DNA, the CDR3 is TGTGCCAGTAGTATCCGACAGGGCGAAGGCTACGAGCAGTACTTC.

This clone appeared once. The chain couples TRBV25-1 to TRBJ2-5; 9 nucleotides match TRBD1. The CDR3 runs 16 residues. Germline values: CDR1 MGHDK, CDR2 SYGVNS. V was clipped by 5 bases and J by 3 bases; unmatched bases: 10. In nucleotides, the CDR3 is TGTGCCAGCAGTCCCTGGACAGGGGACTCCGAAGAGACCCAGTACTTC. It is translated as CASSPWTGDSEETQYF.

V usage is TRBV5-1 and J usage is TRBJ1-6; D not certain. CDR1 and CDR2 (germline): SGHRS, YFSETQ. The CDR3 length is 17 residues. Trimming took 0 bases from V and 14 from J, leaving 24 bases between them. CDR3 residues: CASSLAWEDPGLGSLHF. CDR3 nucleotide sequence: TGCGCCAGCAGCTTGGCTTGGGAGGACCCCGGGTTGGGGTCCCTCCACTTT.

This sequence joins TRBV27 and TRBJ2-3; 8 bases agree with TRBD2. Germline trimming cut 3 bases from V and 5 bases from J; bases unmatched to any gene: 10. Germline CDR1 is MNHEY and CDR2 is SMNVEV (reference sequence). CDR3 length equals 16 residues. The CDR3 reads CASSFGRGAGRDTQYF. The CDR3 coding sequence is TGTGCCAGCAGTTTCGGGCGGGGGGCCGGGAGAGATACGCAGTATTTT.

J is TRBJ2-1 and V is TRBV14, with D possibly TRBD1 on 7 matching bases. V was cut by 0 bases and J by 8 bases, with 14 bases left in between. The germline V gene has CDR1 SGHDN and CDR2 FVKESK. The CDR3 extends over 15 amino acids. The CDR3 here is CASSQESGGLDEQFF. The CDR3 DNA sequence: TGTGCCAGCAGCCAAGAATCAGGGGGGCTCGATGAGCAGTTCTTC. Filled out from reference TRBV14 and TRBJ2-1, the complete variable domain reads EAGVTQFPSHSVIEKGQTVTLRCDPISGHDNLYWYRRVMGKEIKFLLHFVKESKQDESGMPNNRFLAERTGGTYSTLKVQPAELEDSGVYFCASSQESGGLDEQFFGPGTRLTVL.

This clone has only one observation. The chain recombines TRBV19 with TRBJ1-2, with TRBD1 as a possible D gene (5 bases). Germline V gene data show CDR1 as LNHDA and CDR2 as SQIVND (reference sequence). V lost 1 base and J 2 bases, leaving 8 bases between the germline ends. This CDR3 has 14 residues. CDR3 in DNA: TGTGCCAGTAGTATAGCTGGGGCGAACTATGGCTACACCTTC. It yields the protein CASSIAGANYGYTF.

The chain employs TRBV18 and TRBJ2-5; TRBD2 is a possible D gene (6 bases). Trimming stripped 6 bases from V and 5 bases from J, with 13 bases between. Germline assignment: CDR1 KGHSH and CDR2 LQKENI. The CDR3 loop spans 13 amino acids. The CDR3 spells CASSPTRGETQYF. Written as DNA, the CDR3 is TGTGCCAGCTCGCCGACTAGGGGCGAGACCCAGTACTTC.

This chain connects TRBV9 to TRBJ1-4; D unresolved. The ends were cut back, 6 bases at V and 6 bases at J, with 12 bases in the middle. CDR1 and CDR2 from the germline V gene are SGDLS and YYNGEE. This CDR3 is built from 13 residues. The CDR3 DNA is TGTGCCAGCACCACTGGGCTTGATGAAAAACTGTTTTTT. It is translated as CASTTGLDEKLFF.